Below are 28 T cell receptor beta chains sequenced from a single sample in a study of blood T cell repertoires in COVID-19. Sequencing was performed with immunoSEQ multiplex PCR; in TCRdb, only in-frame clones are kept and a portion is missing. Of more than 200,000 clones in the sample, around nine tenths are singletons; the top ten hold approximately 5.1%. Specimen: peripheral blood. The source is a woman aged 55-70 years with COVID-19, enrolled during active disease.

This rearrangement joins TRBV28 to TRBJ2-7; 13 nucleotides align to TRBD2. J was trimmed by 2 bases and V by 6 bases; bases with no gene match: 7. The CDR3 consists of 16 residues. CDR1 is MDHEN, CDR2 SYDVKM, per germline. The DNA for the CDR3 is TGTGCCAGCAGAAATAGACTAGCGGGAGGCACCTACGAGCAGTACTTC. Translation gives CASRNRLAGGTYEQYF. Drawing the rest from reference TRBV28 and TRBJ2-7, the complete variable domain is DVKVTQSSRYLVKRTGEKVFLECVQDMDHENMFWYRQDPGLGLRLIYFSYDVKMKEKGDIPEGYSVSREKKERFSLILESASTNQTSMYLCASRNRLAGGTYEQYFGPGTRLTVT.

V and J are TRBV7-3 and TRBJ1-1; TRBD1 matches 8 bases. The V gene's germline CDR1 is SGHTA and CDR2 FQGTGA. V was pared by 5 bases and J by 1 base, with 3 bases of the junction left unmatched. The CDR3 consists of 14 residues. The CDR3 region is CASSRTGQNTEAFF. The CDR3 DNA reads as TGTGCCAGCAGCAGGACAGGGCAGAACACTGAAGCTTTCTTT.

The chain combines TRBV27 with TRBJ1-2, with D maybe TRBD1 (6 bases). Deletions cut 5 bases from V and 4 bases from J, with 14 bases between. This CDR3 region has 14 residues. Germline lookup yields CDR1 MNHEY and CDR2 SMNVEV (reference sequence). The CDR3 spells CASSPFRGVYGYTF. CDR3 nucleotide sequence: TGTGCCAGCAGTCCATTCAGGGGTGTCTATGGCTACACCTTC.

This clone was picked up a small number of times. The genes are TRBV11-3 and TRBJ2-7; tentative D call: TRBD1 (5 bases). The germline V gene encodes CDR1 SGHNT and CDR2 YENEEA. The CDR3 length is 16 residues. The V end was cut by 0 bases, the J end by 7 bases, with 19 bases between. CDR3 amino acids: CASSLEFVRVSWEQYF. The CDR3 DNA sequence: TGTGCCAGCAGCTTAGAATTTGTCAGGGTTTCATGGGAGCAGTACTTC.

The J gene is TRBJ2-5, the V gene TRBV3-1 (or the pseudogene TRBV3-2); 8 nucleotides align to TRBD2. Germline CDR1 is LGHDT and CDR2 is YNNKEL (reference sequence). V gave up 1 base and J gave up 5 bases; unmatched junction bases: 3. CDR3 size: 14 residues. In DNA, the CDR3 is TGTGCCAGCAGCCAAGGGGCGGGGGGCGAGACCCAGTACTTC. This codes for CASSQGAGGETQYF.

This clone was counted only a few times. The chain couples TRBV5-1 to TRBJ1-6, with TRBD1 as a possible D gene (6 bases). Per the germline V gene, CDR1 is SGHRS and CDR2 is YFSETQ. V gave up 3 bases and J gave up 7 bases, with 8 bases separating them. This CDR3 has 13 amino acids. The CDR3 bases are TGCGCCAGCAGCTCCGACAGGAATTCACCCCTCCACTTT. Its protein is CASSSDRNSPLHF.

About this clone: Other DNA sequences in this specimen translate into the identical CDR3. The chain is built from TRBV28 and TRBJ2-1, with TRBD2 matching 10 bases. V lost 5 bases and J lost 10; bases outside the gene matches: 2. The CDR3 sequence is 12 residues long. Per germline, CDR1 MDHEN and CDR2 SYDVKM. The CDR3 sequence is CASSSSGREQFF. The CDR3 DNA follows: TGTGCCAGCAGTAGTAGCGGGAGGGAGCAGTTCTTC. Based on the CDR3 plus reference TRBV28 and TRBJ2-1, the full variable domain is DVKVTQSSRYLVKRTGEKVFLECVQDMDHENMFWYRQDPGLGLRLIYFSYDVKMKEKGDIPEGYSVSREKKERFSLILESASTNQTSMYLCASSSSGREQFFGPGTRLTVL.

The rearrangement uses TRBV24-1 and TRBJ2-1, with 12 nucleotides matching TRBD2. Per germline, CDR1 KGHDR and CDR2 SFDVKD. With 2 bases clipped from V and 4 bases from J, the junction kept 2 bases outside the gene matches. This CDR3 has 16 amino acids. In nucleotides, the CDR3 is TGTGCCACCAGTGATTCGCTAGCGGGAGGGTACAATGAGCAGTTCTTC. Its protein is CATSDSLAGGYNEQFF.

CDR3 sequence: CASSDSLAGGLNEQFF. CDR3 sequence (DNA): TGTGCCAGCAGTGACTCCCTAGCGGGAGGGTTAAATGAGCAGTTCTTC. This rearrangement joins TRBV6-4 to TRBJ2-1; 12 bases match TRBD2. The CDR3 runs 16 residues. V lost 0 bases, J lost 7 bases, and 4 bases stayed unmatched. Per the germline V gene, CDR1 is MRHNA and CDR2 is SNTAGT.

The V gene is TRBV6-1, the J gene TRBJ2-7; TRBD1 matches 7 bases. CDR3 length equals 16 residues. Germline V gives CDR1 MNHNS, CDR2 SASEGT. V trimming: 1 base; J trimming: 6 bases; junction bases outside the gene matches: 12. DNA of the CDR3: TGTGCCAGCAGTGAAGACCCCGGGACAGATTTTTTCGAGCAGTACTTC. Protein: CASSEDPGTDFFEQYF.

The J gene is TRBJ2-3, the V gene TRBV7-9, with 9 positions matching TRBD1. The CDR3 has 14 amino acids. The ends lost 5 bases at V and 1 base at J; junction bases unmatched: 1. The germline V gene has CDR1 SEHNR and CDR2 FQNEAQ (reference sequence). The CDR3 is CASSRDRGTDTQYF. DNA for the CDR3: TGTGCCAGCAGCAGGGACAGGGGCACAGATACGCAGTATTTT.

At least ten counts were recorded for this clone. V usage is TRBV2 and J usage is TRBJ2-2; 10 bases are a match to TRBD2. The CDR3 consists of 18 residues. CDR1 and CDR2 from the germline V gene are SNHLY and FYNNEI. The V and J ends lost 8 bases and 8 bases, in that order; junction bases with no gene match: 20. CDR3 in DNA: TGTGCCAGCCTTAATCTATTCCCTGGACTAGCGGTCAAAGGGGAGCTGTTTTTT. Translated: CASLNLFPGLAVKGELFF.

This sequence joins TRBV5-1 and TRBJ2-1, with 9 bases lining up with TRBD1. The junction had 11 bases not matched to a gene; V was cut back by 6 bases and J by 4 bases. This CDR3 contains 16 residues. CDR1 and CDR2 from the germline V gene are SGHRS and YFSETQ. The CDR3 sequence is CASTPFGQGNYNEQFF. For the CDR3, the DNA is TGCGCCAGCACCCCTTTTGGACAGGGGAATTACAATGAGCAGTTCTTC.

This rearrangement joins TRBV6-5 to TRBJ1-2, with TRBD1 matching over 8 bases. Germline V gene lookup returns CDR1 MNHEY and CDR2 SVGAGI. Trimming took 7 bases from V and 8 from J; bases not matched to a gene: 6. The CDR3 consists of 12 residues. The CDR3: CASKGQGKGYTF. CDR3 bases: TGTGCCAGCAAAGGACAGGGTAAAGGCTACACCTTC.

CDR3 DNA sequence: TGTGCCAGCAGCGTAGCGACAGGGACCTACAATGAGCAGTTCTTC. Protein: CASSVATGTYNEQFF. This chain uses TRBV9 with TRBJ2-1; 7 nucleotides agree with TRBD1. Germline V gives CDR1 SGDLS, CDR2 YYNGEE. The CDR3 runs to 15 residues. Trimming took 0 bases from V and 2 from J; bases not matched to a gene: 2.

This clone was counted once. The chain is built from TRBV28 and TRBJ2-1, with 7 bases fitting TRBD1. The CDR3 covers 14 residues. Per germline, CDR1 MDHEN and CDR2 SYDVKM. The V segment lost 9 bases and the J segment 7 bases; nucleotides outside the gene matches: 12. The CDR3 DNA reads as TGTGCCAGTATAGACAGGGTAGTGGGTAATGAGCAGTTCTTC. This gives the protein CASIDRVVGNEQFF.

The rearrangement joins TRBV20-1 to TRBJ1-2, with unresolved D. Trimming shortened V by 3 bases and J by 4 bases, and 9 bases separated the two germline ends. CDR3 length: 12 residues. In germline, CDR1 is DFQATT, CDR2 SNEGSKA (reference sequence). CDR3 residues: CSASFSGYGYTF. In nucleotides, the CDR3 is TGCAGTGCTAGTTTCTCAGGCTATGGCTACACCTTC.

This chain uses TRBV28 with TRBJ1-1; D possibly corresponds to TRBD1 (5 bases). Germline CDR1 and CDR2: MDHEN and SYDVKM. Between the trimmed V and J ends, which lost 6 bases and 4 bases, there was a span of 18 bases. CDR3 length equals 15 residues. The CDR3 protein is CASSVYEGGTTEAFF. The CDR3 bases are TGTGCCAGCAGCGTATACGAGGGAGGGACCACTGAAGCTTTCTTT. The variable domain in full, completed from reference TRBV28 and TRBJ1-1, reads DVKVTQSSRYLVKRTGEKVFLECVQDMDHENMFWYRQDPGLGLRLIYFSYDVKMKEKGDIPEGYSVSREKKERFSLILESASTNQTSMYLCASSVYEGGTTEAFFGQGTRLTVV.

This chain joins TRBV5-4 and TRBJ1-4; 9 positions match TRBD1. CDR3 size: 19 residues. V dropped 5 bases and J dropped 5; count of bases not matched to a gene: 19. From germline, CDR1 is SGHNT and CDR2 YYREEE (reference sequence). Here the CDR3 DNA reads TGTGCCAGCAGTTTTGTGGGACAGGGACGAAGTTGGGGAAATGAAAAACTGTTTTTT. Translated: CASSFVGQGRSWGNEKLFF.

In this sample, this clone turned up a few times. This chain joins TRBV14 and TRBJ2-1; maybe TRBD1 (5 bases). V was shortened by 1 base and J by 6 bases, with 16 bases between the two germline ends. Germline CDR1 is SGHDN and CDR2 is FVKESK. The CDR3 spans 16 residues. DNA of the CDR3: TGTGCCAGCAGCCAAGTGGGGCCCCCACTGCGCAATGAGCAGTTCTTC. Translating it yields CASSQVGPPLRNEQFF.

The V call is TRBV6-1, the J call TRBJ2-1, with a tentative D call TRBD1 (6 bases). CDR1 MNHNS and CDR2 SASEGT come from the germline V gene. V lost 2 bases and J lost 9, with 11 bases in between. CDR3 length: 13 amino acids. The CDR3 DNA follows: TGTGCCAGCAGTGAATTCAGGGGTGGTGAGCAGTTCTTC. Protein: CASSEFRGGEQFF.

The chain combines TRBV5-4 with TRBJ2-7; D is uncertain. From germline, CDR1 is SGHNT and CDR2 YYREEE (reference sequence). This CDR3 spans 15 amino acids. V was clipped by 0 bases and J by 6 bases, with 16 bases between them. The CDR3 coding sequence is TGTGCCAGCAGCTTGGAAGTAGCCCCTCGGAGCGAGCAGTACTTC. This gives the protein CASSLEVAPRSEQYF.

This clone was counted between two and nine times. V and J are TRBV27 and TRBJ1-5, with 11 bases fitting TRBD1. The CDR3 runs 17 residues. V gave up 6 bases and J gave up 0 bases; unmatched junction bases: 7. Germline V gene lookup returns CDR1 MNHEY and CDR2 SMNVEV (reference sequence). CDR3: CASSAGDRGYSNQPQHF. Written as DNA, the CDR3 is TGTGCCAGCAGCGCGGGGGACAGGGGGTATAGCAATCAGCCCCAGCATTTT.

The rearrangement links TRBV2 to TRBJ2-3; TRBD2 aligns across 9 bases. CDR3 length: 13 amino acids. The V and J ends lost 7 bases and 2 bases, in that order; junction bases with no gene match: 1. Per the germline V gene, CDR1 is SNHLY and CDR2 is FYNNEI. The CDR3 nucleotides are TGTGCCAGCACTAGCGGGGTCACAGATACGCAGTATTTT. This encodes CASTSGVTDTQYF.

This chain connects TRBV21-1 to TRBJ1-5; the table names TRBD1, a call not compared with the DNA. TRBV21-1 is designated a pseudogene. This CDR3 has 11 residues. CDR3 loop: CASSGRQPQHF. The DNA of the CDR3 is TGTGCCAGCTCAGGGCGCCAGCCCCAGCATTTT.

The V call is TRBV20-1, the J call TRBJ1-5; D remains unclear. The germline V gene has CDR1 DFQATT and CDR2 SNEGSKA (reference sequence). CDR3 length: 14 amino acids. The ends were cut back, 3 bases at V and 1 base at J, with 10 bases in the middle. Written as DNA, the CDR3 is TGCAGTGCTAGTATGGCCTCAAGCAATCAGCCCCAGCATTTT. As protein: CSASMASSNQPQHF.

The CDR3 sequence: CASSIDATTDTQYF. DNA for the CDR3: TGTGCCAGTAGTATAGACGCTACCACAGATACGCAGTATTTT. The rearrangement links TRBV19 to TRBJ2-3, with D hard to call. The CDR3 totals 14 residues. Germline assignment: CDR1 LNHDA and CDR2 SQIVND (reference sequence). The V end was cut by 0 bases, the J end by 2 bases, with 6 bases between. Full variable domain (outside the CDR3, taken from reference TRBV19 and TRBJ2-3): DGGITQSPKYLFRKEGQNVTLSCEQNLNHDAMYWYRQDPGQGLRLIYYSQIVNDFQKGDIAEGYSVSREKKESFPLTVTSAQKNPTAFYLCASSIDATTDTQYFGPGTRLTVL.

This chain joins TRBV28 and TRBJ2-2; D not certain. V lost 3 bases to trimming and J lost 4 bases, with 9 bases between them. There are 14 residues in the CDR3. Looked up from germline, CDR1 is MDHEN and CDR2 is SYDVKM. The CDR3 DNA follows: TGTGCCAGCAGTTTCTTCTCTAGCACCGGGGAGCTGTTTTTT. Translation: CASSFFSSTGELFF.